This TCR beta chain was profiled in a study of human T cells and chemical hapten exposure. The V and J ends lost 4 bases and 2 bases, in that order; junction bases with no gene match: 2. The CDR3 extends over 14 amino acids. In germline, CDR1 is SEHNR, CDR2 FQNEAQ (reference sequence). TCRdb called the RACE reads again in MiXCR, with one record for every CDR3 protein. The sample shows tens of thousands of distinct CDR3 sequences, about 12% of them seen only once. This clonotype has a handful of counts. Time point noted: pre-sensitization, week 0. Sample treatment: therapeutic diphenylcyclopropenone sensitization with weekly scalp DPC. Unfractionated whole blood was the source from which total RNA was extracted.

The source was whole blood, collected in connection with sensitization to the hapten diphenylcyclopropenone (DPC). The receptor was isolated from a woman in her thirties or forties with alopecia areata. Some clones in this sample may be carry-over from other donors' samples. V and J are TRBV7-9 and TRBJ2-1; 7 bases map to TRBD2. CDR3 in DNA: TGTGCCAGCAGCTGGCTAGCGGCCTACAATGAGCAGTTCTTC. Its translation: CASSWLAAYNEQFF.